A selection of T cell receptor beta chains follows, all from one sample in a study of T cell responses to AZD1222 COVID-19 vaccine. Assay: immunoSEQ multiplex PCR; the TCRdb copy retains only in-frame clones and omits some. The table shows more than 150,000 clones, with 85% to 95% occurring only once. The material was peripheral blood, obtained on day 0 of AZD1222 vaccination. All receptors come from an adult in good health. The CDR3 runs from the conserved cysteine through the conserved F or W. D genes are given only for firm matches. Part of the rows lack a size; the others show once, few, many or a class for expanded clones.

size,V,J,D,DNA,CDR3
NA,TRBV6-1,TRBJ2-2,TRBD1,TGTGCCAGCAGTGAGGGACAGAGTCGTTTCGTACGGGAGCTGTTTTTT,CASSEGQSRFVRELFF
NA,TRBV5-1,TRBJ1-3,NA,TGCGCCAGCAGCTTGGGACGCGGGGGTAGCTCTGGAAACACCATATATTTT,CASSLGRGGSSGNTIYF
NA,TRBV5-4,TRBJ2-7,NA,TGTGCCAGCAGCCCCTTCGGGTCCTACGAGCAGTACTTC,CASSPFGSYEQYF
NA,TRBV15,TRBJ2-7,NA,TGTGCCACCAGCAGAGTCCCCAGGACCTACGAGCAGTACTTC,CATSRVPRTYEQYF
once,TRBV18,TRBJ1-2,TRBD1,TGTGCCAGCTCCCGGGACAGGGAGTATGGCTACACCTTC,CASSRDREYGYTF
NA,TRBV6-5,TRBJ1-2,TRBD1,TGTGCCAGCAGTTACCAGGGGGCGGGTGGCTACACCTTC,CASSYQGAGGYTF
NA,TRBV6-5,TRBJ2-7,TRBD2,TGTGCCAGCAGTTACTCTTGGAAAGCGGGGTTGAGGTACTTC,CASSYSWKAGLRYF
NA,TRBV7-9,TRBJ1-2,NA,TGTGCCAGCAGCAACAGGGAAGCTAACTATGGCTACACCTTC,CASSNREANYGYTF
NA,TRBV5-6,TRBJ1-6,NA,TGTGCCAGCAGCTTGGTTGCACGGGGGAATTCACCCCTCCACTTT,CASSLVARGNSPLHF
NA,TRBV4-3,TRBJ2-3,TRBD2,TGCGCCAGCAGCCAAGAGACTAGCGGGTTCGGCACAGATACGCAGTATTTT,CASSQETSGFGTDTQYF
NA,TRBV21-1,TRBJ2-3,NA,TGTGCCAGCAGCAAACCACTAGCGGGGGGTGTATCAGATACGCAGTATTTT,CASSKPLAGGVSDTQYF
NA,TRBV28,TRBJ1-2,NA,TGTGCCAGCAGTTGGAACAGGGCGAGCTATGGCTACACCTTC,CASSWNRASYGYTF
NA,TRBV6-2/TRBV6-3,TRBJ2-7,NA,TGTGCCAGCAGTTACGGGGCAGAGCGGGCCTCTTACGAGCAGTACTTC,CASSYGAERASYEQYF
NA,TRBV19,TRBJ1-2,NA,TGTGCCAGTAGTATTACCGGGTCCCTGTCCTATGGCTACACCTTC,CASSITGSLSYGYTF
NA,TRBV14,TRBJ2-3,NA,TGTGCCAGCAGCCAAGAGGGGGCGGACGCAGGCACAGATACGCAGTATTTT,CASSQEGADAGTDTQYF
NA,TRBV7-2,TRBJ1-1,TRBD1,TGTGCCAGCAGCATAGACAGGGCAGCTTTCTTT,CASSIDRAAFF
NA,TRBV28,TRBJ1-6,NA,TGTGCCAGCAGCTACTTCCAGGCTAATTCACCCCTCCACTTT,CASSYFQANSPLHF
NA,TRBV4-2,TRBJ2-3,NA,TGTGCCAGCAGCCAAGATGGGGTCACTCTTGATAAGACAGATACGCAGTATTTT,CASSQDGVTLDKTDTQYF
NA,TRBV5-1,TRBJ1-2,NA,TGCGCCAGCAGCTTGGGGCTGGGCCAGAACTATGGCTACACCTTC,CASSLGLGQNYGYTF
NA,TRBV2,TRBJ2-5,TRBD1,TGTGCCAGCAGTGATCCCGGGACAGGAGAGACCCAGTACTTC,CASSDPGTGETQYF
NA,TRBV6-5,TRBJ1-2,NA,TGTGCCAGCAGTTACAGCGGGGGGCGGGAAGGCTACACCTTC,CASSYSGGREGYTF
NA,TRBV7-2,TRBJ2-7,NA,TGTGCCAGCAGCTCACGTTACCGGGCCTCCTACGAGCAGTACTTC,CASSSRYRASYEQYF
NA,TRBV9,TRBJ2-3,TRBD2,TGTGCCAGCAGCGTAGGTCCCTCGGGGGGGACAGATACGCAGTATTTT,CASSVGPSGGTDTQYF
NA,TRBV20-1,TRBJ1-4,NA,TGCAGTGCTGAGGCTGACGAAAAACTGTTTTTT,CSAEADEKLFF
once,TRBV27,TRBJ2-5,NA,TGTGCCAGCAGTCTCGGACTCCAACAAGAGACCCAGTACTTC,CASSLGLQQETQYF
NA,TRBV28,TRBJ1-4,NA,TGTGCCAGCAGTCCGAGGACGGGCGGAAATGAAAAACTGTTTTTT,CASSPRTGGNEKLFF
NA,TRBV28,TRBJ2-7,NA,TGTGCCAGCAGGCGACGGGCACTTTCCTACGAGCAGTACTTC,CASRRRALSYEQYF
NA,TRBV19,TRBJ1-3,NA,TGTGCCAGTAGTCTTGACGGAAGAATCTCTGGAAACACCATATATTTT,CASSLDGRISGNTIYF
NA,TRBV7-8,TRBJ1-4,NA,TGTGCCAGCAGCACCCCGGGGGTCCCATGGGAAAAACTGTTTTTT,CASSTPGVPWEKLFF
NA,TRBV24-1,TRBJ2-2,TRBD1,TGTGCCACCAGTGATAGGGGACAGGGGCCCGGGGAGCTGTTTTTT,CATSDRGQGPGELFF
once,TRBV7-8,TRBJ2-7,NA,TGTGCCAGTGCCGGAACGGACTACTACGAGCAGTACTTC,CASAGTDYYEQYF
NA,TRBV3-1/TRBV3-2,TRBJ2-1,TRBD2,TGTGCCAGCAGCCAAGTAGCGGGAGCATACAATGAGCAGTTCTTC,CASSQVAGAYNEQFF
NA,TRBV30,TRBJ2-1,NA,TGTGCCTGGACTTACGGCGGCCGGTCCTACAATGAGCAGTTCTTC,CAWTYGGRSYNEQFF
NA,TRBV30,TRBJ1-1,TRBD1,TGTGCCTGGAGCACGGGACAGCTGAACACTGAAGCTTTCTTT,CAWSTGQLNTEAFF
NA,TRBV19,TRBJ2-7,NA,TGTGCCAGTAGTATTTTTTGGGGCTACGAGCAGTACTTC,CASSIFWGYEQYF
NA,TRBV15,TRBJ2-3,NA,TGTGCCACCAGCAGAGCGGGGTCCGGGGCCACAGATACGCAGTATTTT,CATSRAGSGATDTQYF
NA,TRBV25-1,TRBJ1-1,NA,TGTGCCAGCAGTGAATTTGGGGGGGGTACTGAAGCTTTCTTT,CASSEFGGGTEAFF
few,TRBV5-5,TRBJ2-7,TRBD2,TGTGCCAGCAGCCTCACTAGCGGGCTAGCGGGATCCTGGGGTTACGAGCAGTACTTC,CASSLTSGLAGSWGYEQYF
once,TRBV6-2/TRBV6-3,TRBJ2-1,NA,TGTGCCAGCAGTTACTGGGACGCAGGAAATGAGCAGTTCTTC,CASSYWDAGNEQFF
NA,TRBV18,TRBJ2-7,TRBD1,TGTGCCAGCTCGACGACCGGGACAGGGGGCTACGAGCAGTACTTC,CASSTTGTGGYEQYF
NA,TRBV5-4,TRBJ1-2,NA,TGTGCCAGCAGCTTTACAGGGAATGGCTACACCTTC,CASSFTGNGYTF
NA,TRBV15,TRBJ1-2,NA,TGTGCCACCAGCAGGGGAGTAGAGGGCTACACCTTC,CATSRGVEGYTF
NA,TRBV9,TRBJ2-3,NA,TGTGCCAGCAGCATAGCAGTGACAGATACGCAGTATTTT,CASSIAVTDTQYF
NA,TRBV27,TRBJ2-6,NA,TGTGCCAGCAGTCTTTATTCCGGGGCCAACGTCCTGACTTTC,CASSLYSGANVLTF